In this sample, the clone carrying this TCR beta chain turned up many times. Its specificity is unknown. The record originates from a study of response to subunit inactivated influenza vaccine. TCRdb re-called the RT-PCR reads with MiXCR, one entry per CDR3 protein. Of hundreds of thousands of distinct CDR3 sequences detected, roughly 8.2% appear once; the ten largest clones hold 10% to 15%. Broader study findings: Authors suggested few new T cells are recruited by each seasonal influenza vaccination.

Germline V gene lookup returns CDR1 SGDLS and CDR2 YYNGEE. The CDR3 covers 18 residues. V shed 4 bases and J 0 bases; nucleotides not matched to a gene: 12. The sequence was obtained from a man between 50 and 69 years old who received an inactivated influenza vaccine. Sequencing used PBMCs from blood, obtained less than 30 months after vaccination. The rearrangement links TRBV9 to TRBJ1-3; 8 bases map to TRBD1. The DNA of the CDR3 is TGTGCCAGCAGCAAAACGATGACAGGGGACTTCTCTGGAAACACCATATATTTT. It translates to CASSKTMTGDFSGNTIYF.